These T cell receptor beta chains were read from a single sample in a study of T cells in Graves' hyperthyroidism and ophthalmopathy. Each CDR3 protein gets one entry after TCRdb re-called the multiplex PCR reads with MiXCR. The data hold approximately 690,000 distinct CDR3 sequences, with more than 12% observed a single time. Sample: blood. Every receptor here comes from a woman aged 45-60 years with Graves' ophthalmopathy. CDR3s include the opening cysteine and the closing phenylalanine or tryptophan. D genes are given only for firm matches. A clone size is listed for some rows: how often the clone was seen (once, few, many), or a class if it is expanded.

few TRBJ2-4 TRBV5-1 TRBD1 TGCGCCAGCAGCGGGGGACAGGGGGAAAACATTCAGTACTTC CASSGGQGENIQYF
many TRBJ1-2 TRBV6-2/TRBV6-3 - TGTGCCAGCAGTTACTCGACAGAGCCAGCAGACTATGGCTACACCTTC CASSYSTEPADYGYTF
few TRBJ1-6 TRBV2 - TGTGCCAGCAGAAGGAGCTCCTATAATTCACCCCTCCACTTT CASRRSSYNSPLHF
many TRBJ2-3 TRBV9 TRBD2 TGTGCCAGCAGCGTAATTCCGAGCGGGATAAGCACAGATACGCAGTATTTT CASSVIPSGISTDTQYF
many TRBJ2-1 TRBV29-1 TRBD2 TGCAGCGTTGAACCTAGCGGGAGAGGGGTTGAGCAGTTCTTC CSVEPSGRGVEQFF
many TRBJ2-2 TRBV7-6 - TGTGCCAGCAGCCCCGAGACGGCCAACACCGGGGAGCTGTTTTTT CASSPETANTGELFF
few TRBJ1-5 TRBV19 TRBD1 TGTGCCAGTAGTAGCACGGGACAGGGGTCCAGCCAGCCCCAGCATTTT CASSSTGQGSSQPQHF
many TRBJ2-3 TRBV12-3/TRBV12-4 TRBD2 TGTGCCAGCAGCAAAACTGGACTAGCGGGAGATACGCAGTATTTT CASSKTGLAGDTQYF
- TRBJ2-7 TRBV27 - TGTGCCAGCAGTTTATCCGCTGAGGTTTACGAGCAGTACTTC CASSLSAEVYEQYF
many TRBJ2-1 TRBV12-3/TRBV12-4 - TGTGCCAGCAACGGGCCCCTGGATGAGCAGTTCTTC CASNGPLDEQFF
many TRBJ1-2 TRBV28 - TGTGCCAGCAGTTTAGAGTTACACCAGGGTGTCTATGGCTACACCTTC CASSLELHQGVYGYTF
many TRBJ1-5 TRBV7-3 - TGTGCCAGCAGCATCCAGGGCAATCAGCCCCAGCATTTT CASSIQGNQPQHF
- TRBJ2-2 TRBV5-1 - TGCGCCAGCAGCATCGGGACTTATACCGGGGAGCTGTTTTTT CASSIGTYTGELFF
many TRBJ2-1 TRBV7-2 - TGTGCCAGCAGCTTAAGACAGGCTAATGAGCAGTTCTTC CASSLRQANEQFF
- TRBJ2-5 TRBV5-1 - TGCGCCGGCAGCTTCAGGAGCCAAGAGACCCAGTACTTC CAGSFRSQETQYF
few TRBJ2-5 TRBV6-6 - TGTGCCAGCAGTTACGCCCTACCCGGAGGGTACCAAGAGACCCAGTACTTC CASSYALPGGYQETQYF
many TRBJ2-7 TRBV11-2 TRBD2 TGTGCCAGCAGCTTACAATCTAGCGGGAGCTACGAGCAGTACTTC CASSLQSSGSYEQYF
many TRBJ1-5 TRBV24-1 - TGTGCCACCGCTGAGGGGCAGGCGCGCCATCAGCCCCAGCATTTT CATAEGQARHQPQHF
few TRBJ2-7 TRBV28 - TGTGCCAGCAGCTACTACGGACAGTCTGGGGAGCAGTACTTC CASSYYGQSGEQYF
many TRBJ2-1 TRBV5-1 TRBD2 TGCGCCAGCAGCAAATCTAGCGGGCCCTACAATGAGCAGTTCTTC CASSKSSGPYNEQFF
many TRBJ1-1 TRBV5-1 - TGCGCCAGCAGCTTGGCCGGGACAAGCAGTCTGGAAGCTTTCTTT CASSLAGTSSLEAFF
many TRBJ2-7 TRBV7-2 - TGTGCCAGCAGCTCTTTAGGAGGTTTTTACGAGCAGTACTTC CASSSLGGFYEQYF
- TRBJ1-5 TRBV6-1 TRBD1 TGTGCCAGCAGTGAAGTGACAGGGGCCTATCAGCCCCAGCATTTT CASSEVTGAYQPQHF
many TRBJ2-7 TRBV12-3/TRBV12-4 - TGTGCCAGCAATTTCGGACAGATGTACGAGCAGTACTTC CASNFGQMYEQYF
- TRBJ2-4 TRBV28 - TGTGCCAGCGGCCCGACGGGACAAGCCAAAAACATTCAGTACTTC CASGPTGQAKNIQYF
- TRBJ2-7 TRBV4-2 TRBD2 TGTGCCAGCAGCTACGGACTAGCGGGATCCTACGAGCAGTACTTC CASSYGLAGSYEQYF
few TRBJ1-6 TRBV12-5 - TGTGCTAGTGGACGGGACGGGAATTCACCCCTCCACTTT CASGRDGNSPLHF
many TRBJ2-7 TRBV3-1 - TGTGCCAGCAGCCAACAATACGAGCAGTACTTC CASSQQYEQYF
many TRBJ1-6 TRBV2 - TGTGCCAGCAGTGTTTCGGATTCACCCCTCCACTTT CASSVSDSPLHF
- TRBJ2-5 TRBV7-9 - TGTGCCAGCAGCTTAGAAGGTTTGAGTGGTAGCTGGATCGAAGAGACCCAGTACTTC CASSLEGLSGSWIEETQYF
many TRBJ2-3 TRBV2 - TGTGCCAGCAGCCCCCTTAGGGGCACAGATACGCAGTATTTT CASSPLRGTDTQYF
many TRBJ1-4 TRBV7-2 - TGTGCCAGCAGCTCCCCGGCACTTGGTGAAAAACTGTTTTTT CASSSPALGEKLFF
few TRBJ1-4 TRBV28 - TGTGCCAGCAGTTTCTTTAGGGGGTTCATCTCAACTAATGAAAAACTGTTTTTT CASSFFRGFISTNEKLFF
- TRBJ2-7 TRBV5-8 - TGTGCCAGCAGCTTGGGGGCACAGGGTATCGAGCAGTACTTC CASSLGAQGIEQYF
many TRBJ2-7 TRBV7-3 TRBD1 TGTGCCAGCAGCCCCGACAGGGGATCCTACGAGCAGTACTTC CASSPDRGSYEQYF
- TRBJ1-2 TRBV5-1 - TGCGCCAGCAGCTTGGGAAGTGGGGGGGCGAACTATGGCTACACCTTC CASSLGSGGANYGYTF
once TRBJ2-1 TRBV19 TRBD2 TGTGCCAGTAGTATGGGTCTAGCGGGAGATGAGCAGTTCTTC CASSMGLAGDEQFF
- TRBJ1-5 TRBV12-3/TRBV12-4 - TGTGCCAGCAGTTTAGGGCAAACCCAGCATTTT CASSLGQTQHF
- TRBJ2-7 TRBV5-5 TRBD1 TGTGCCAGCAGCTGGGGGACAGGGGCTGACTACGGGCAGTACTTC CASSWGTGADYGQYF
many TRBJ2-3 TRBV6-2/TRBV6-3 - TGTGCCAGCAGCGCCGGGCAGTTGGCGAGGGATACGCAGTATTTT CASSAGQLARDTQYF
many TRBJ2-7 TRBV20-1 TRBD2 TGCAGTGCCCAAGAGTTGGTAGCGGGACACGAGCAGTACTTC CSAQELVAGHEQYF
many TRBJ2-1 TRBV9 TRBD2 TGTGCCAGCAGCGTTAGCGGGAACAATGAGCAGTTCTTC CASSVSGNNEQFF
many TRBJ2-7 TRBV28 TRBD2 TGTGCCAGCAGCTCTAGCGGGAGGGCCTTGCAGCAGTACTTC CASSSSGRALQQYF